This record concerns one T cell receptor beta chain sequence. The antigen is not known. Some clones are missing from TCRdb's copy, which holds only in-frame ones; the method was immunoSEQ multiplex PCR. The sample has about 12,000 clones, just under 90% seen once. The data originate from a study of regulatory dendritic cells for organ transplantation. Study overall: Dendritic cell cultures received LPS on day 6.

V gave up 0 bases and J gave up 5 bases, with 7 bases separating them. This CDR3 contains 13 residues. The germline V gene encodes CDR1 LNHNV and CDR2 YYDKDF (reference sequence). Sorted T cells were CFSE-labeled and cultured 4 to 5 days with allogeneic regulatory or mature dendritic cells at 1:10. Findings and caveats of the study: Regulatory dendritic cells appeared to expand memory CD8+ clones less than mature ones. The most alloreactive TCR clonotypes were found in resting memory CD8+ cells. Naive T cells showed high diversity, memory cells less, memory CD8+ least.

Sequenced: naive CD8+ T cells from blood cultured with regulatory dendritic cells. As for subset: CD45RA+ naive T cells. The V call is TRBV15, the J call TRBJ1-1, with D unclear. The source of this sequence is a human donor in good health. The CDR3 coding sequence is TGTGCCACCAGCAGAGATCTGTGGACTGAAGCTTTCTTT. Protein product: CATSRDLWTEAFF.